Below are 4 T cell receptor beta chains sequenced from a single sample in a study of blood T cells in healthy people across ages. A J-beta primer mix and a sample-barcoded 5' primer were used in a second PCR of about 7 to 12 cycles. TCRdb re-called the 5' RACE reads with MiXCR, one entry per CDR3 protein. The sample lists some 760,000 distinct CDR3 sequences, around 25% occurring once. A further study also used this sample, focusing on T cells of mothers and their children.

The sequencing sample was made of blood. Receptors were obtained from a boy under 18 in good health.

The V gene is TRBV6-1, the J gene TRBJ2-2; 10 nucleotides line up with TRBD1. The CDR3 consists of 16 residues. The germline V gene has CDR1 MNHNS and CDR2 SASEGT. After removal of 6 bases from V and 6 bases from J, the junction contained 10 bases not matched to a gene. The CDR3 coding sequence is TGTGCCAGCAGCCTTGACAGGGGGCTTGGGGCCGGGGAGCTGTTTTTT. This translates into CASSLDRGLGAGELFF.

This chain uses TRBV7-9 with TRBJ1-1, with D unresolved. V lost 5 bases, J lost 4 bases, and 14 bases lay in between. The CDR3 loop spans 14 amino acids. Germline CDR1 is SEHNR and CDR2 is FQNEAQ (reference sequence). The CDR3, as DNA: TGTGCCAGCAGCCGCGACATTGTGGGCACTGAAGCTTTCTTT. This gives the protein CASSRDIVGTEAFF.

This rearrangement joins TRBV29-1 to TRBJ2-7; D assignment may be TRBD1 or TRBD2 (6 bases each). V gave up 4 bases and J gave up 0 bases, with 13 bases separating them. The CDR3 is made up of 14 amino acids. Germline V gives CDR1 SQVTM, CDR2 ANQGSEA. CDR3 sequence: CSVAVEGGSYEQYF. The CDR3 DNA sequence: TGCAGCGTTGCGGTAGAGGGGGGCTCCTACGAGCAGTACTTC.

The genes are TRBV29-1 and TRBJ2-1; D unclear. This CDR3 has 15 residues. Germline assignment: CDR1 SQVTM and CDR2 ANQGSEA. Trimming cost V 4 bases and J 0 bases, with 13 bases left between them. CDR3 DNA: TGCAGCGTTGTAATAGCTGTGAGCTCCTACAATGAGCAGTTCTTC. Protein sequence: CSVVIAVSSYNEQFF.